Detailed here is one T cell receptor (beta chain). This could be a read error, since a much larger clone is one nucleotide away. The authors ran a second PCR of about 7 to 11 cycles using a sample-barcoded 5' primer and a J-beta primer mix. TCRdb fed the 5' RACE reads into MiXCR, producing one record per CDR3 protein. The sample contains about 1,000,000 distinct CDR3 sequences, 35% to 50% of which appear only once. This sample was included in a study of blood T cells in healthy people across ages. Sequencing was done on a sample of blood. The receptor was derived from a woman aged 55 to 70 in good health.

Here the CDR3 DNA reads TGCAGCGTCAGACGAGTTCCCGGTGGTGAGCAGTTCTTC. Translated, it gives CSVRRVPGGEQFF. This chain connects TRBV29-1 to TRBJ2-1, with D unresolved. This CDR3 region has 13 residues. V was cut by 6 bases and J by 9 bases, with 18 bases left in between. Germline V lookup: CDR1 SQVTM, CDR2 ANQGSEA.